One sample yielded the 24 T cell receptor beta chains listed below, sequenced in a study of T cells after posttransplantation cyclophosphamide. Produced via immunoSEQ multiplex PCR; TCRdb's table is partial and in-frame only. The sample contains over 15,000 clones, roughly 85% of which appear only once. The sequenced material came from memory CD4+ T cells sorted from blood. All receptors come from a man between 25 and 39 years old in good health and a related stem cell transplant donor.

The chain uses TRBV27 and TRBJ1-2; maybe TRBD1 (6 bases). V dropped 1 base and J dropped 8 bases, with 23 bases sitting between them. The CDR3 loop spans 17 amino acids. Germline assignment: CDR1 MNHEY and CDR2 SMNVEV (reference sequence). This chain's CDR3 is CASSLFPPEGTTGGYTF. CDR3 sequence (DNA): TGTGCCAGCAGTTTATTCCCCCCCGAGGGGACAACTGGAGGCTACACCTTC.

CDR3 protein: CASSPSVGGSTDTQYF. The CDR3 DNA reads as TGTGCCAGCAGCCCATCTGTAGGCGGTAGCACAGATACGCAGTATTTT. The chain couples TRBV7-2 to TRBJ2-3; D is uncertain. The CDR3 is 16 residues long. The V gene's germline CDR1 is SGHTA and CDR2 FQGNSA. The V end was cut by 5 bases, the J end by 0 bases, with 15 bases between.

The gene calls are TRBV29-1 and TRBJ2-5, with D maybe TRBD1 (6 bases). In germline, CDR1 is SQVTM, CDR2 ANQGSEA. CDR3 length: 13 amino acids. Between the trimmed V and J ends, which lost 4 bases and 3 bases, there was a span of 12 bases. DNA of the CDR3: TGCAGCGTTGGGCAGGGGCTAAAAGAGACCCAGTACTTC. Encoded protein: CSVGQGLKETQYF.

The chain joins TRBV5-5 to TRBJ1-4; D might be TRBD1 (5 bases). Looked up from germline, CDR1 is SGHKS and CDR2 is YYEKEE (reference sequence). CDR3 length: 15 amino acids. V gave up 4 bases and J gave up 4 bases, with 14 bases separating them. CDR3 sequence: CASSMGLAGNEKLFF. In DNA form, the CDR3 reads TGTGCCAGCAGCATGGGACTCGCGGGTAATGAAAAACTGTTTTTT. The entire variable domain, with the rest obtained from reference TRBV5-5 and TRBJ1-4, is as follows: DAGVTQSPTHLIKTRGQQVTLRCSPISGHKSVSWYQQVLGQGPQFIFQYYEKEERGRGNFPDRFSARQFPNYSSELNVNALLLGDSALYLCASSMGLAGNEKLFFGSGTQLSVL.

The count of this clone is one. The gene calls are TRBV7-6 and TRBJ2-1; possible D gene TRBD1, 6 bases. Trimming cost V 5 bases and J 2 bases, with 10 bases left between them. Germline loops: CDR1 SGHVS, CDR2 FNYEAQ. The CDR3 is 14 residues long. The CDR3 spells CASSRQGTYNEQFF. In nucleotides, the CDR3 is TGTGCCAGCAGCCGTCAGGGGACCTACAATGAGCAGTTCTTC. Supplemented by reference TRBV7-6 and TRBJ2-1, the full variable domain reads GAGVSQSPRYKVTKRGQDVALRCDPISGHVSLYWYRQALGQGPEFLTYFNYEAQQDKSGLPNDRFSAERPEGSISTLTIQRTEQRDSAMYRCASSRQGTYNEQFFGPGTRLTVL.

The rearrangement uses TRBV28 and TRBJ2-7; 8 nucleotides line up with TRBD1. This CDR3 spans 13 amino acids. Losses at the gene ends were 11 bases for V and 2 bases for J; bases not matched to a gene: 8. Germline V gene sequence: CDR1 MDHEN, CDR2 SYDVKM. CDR3 in amino acids: CASLGQGTYEQYF. CDR3 in DNA: TGTGCCTCCTTAGGACAGGGAACCTACGAGCAGTACTTC.

This clone was observed once. V usage is TRBV7-9 and J usage is TRBJ1-5; TRBD1 agrees at 7 bases. CDR1 SEHNR and CDR2 FQNEAQ come from the germline V gene (reference sequence). V was pared by 5 bases and J by 3 bases, with 7 bases of the junction left unmatched. The CDR3 runs to 15 residues. CDR3 region: CASSLGQGDNQPQHF. The CDR3 region has the DNA TGTGCCAGCAGCCTAGGGCAGGGGGACAATCAGCCCCAGCATTTT.

The chain is built from TRBV5-6 and TRBJ2-3; 8 nucleotides line up with TRBD1. Per germline, CDR1 SGHDT and CDR2 YYEEEE. The V gene end was trimmed by 3 bases and the J gene end by 6 bases; junction bases not matched to a gene: 9. This CDR3 has 15 residues. For the CDR3, the DNA is TGTGCCAGCAGCTACGGGACAGGTTGGTCTGATACGCAGTATTTT. Translation gives CASSYGTGWSDTQYF.

The J gene is TRBJ1-1, the V gene TRBV29-1, with 7 bases that match TRBD1. V shed 6 bases and J 3 bases; nucleotides not matched to a gene: 4. The CDR3 covers 12 residues. Germline assignment: CDR1 SQVTM and CDR2 ANQGSEA. In DNA form, the CDR3 reads TGCAGCGTGGAGCAGGGGGACACTGAAGCTTTCTTT. It specifies CSVEQGDTEAFF.

This clone was seen more than once but under ten times. The chain's CDR3 is CASSRSGTVTNYGYTF. CDR3 coding DNA: TGTGCCAGTAGTCGATCCGGGACAGTCACTAACTATGGCTACACCTTC. This chain connects TRBV19 to TRBJ1-2, with 7 bases identical to TRBD1. The CDR3 extends over 16 amino acids. From germline, CDR1 is LNHDA and CDR2 SQIVND (reference sequence). V lost 5 bases and J lost 0; bases outside the gene matches: 9.

This sequence joins TRBV11-2 and TRBJ2-7; TRBD1 agrees at 8 bases. Per the germline V gene, CDR1 is SGHAT and CDR2 is FQNNGV. V was pared by 0 bases and J by 1 base, with 2 bases of the junction left unmatched. The CDR3 sequence is 15 residues long. The CDR3 spells CASSLDGQGSYEQYF. Here the CDR3 DNA reads TGTGCCAGCAGCTTAGATGGACAGGGATCCTACGAGCAGTACTTC.

This chain links TRBV4-3 with TRBJ1-5; TRBD1 is a possible D gene (5 bases). From germline, CDR1 is LGHNA and CDR2 YSLEER. The V gene lost 0 bases and the J gene lost 5 bases, with 11 bases spanning the gap. The CDR3 contains 15 residues. CDR3 in amino acids: CASSQEAGSYQPQHF. DNA of the CDR3: TGCGCCAGCAGCCAAGAGGCAGGGTCCTATCAGCCCCAGCATTTT.

The chain has TRBV5-1 and TRBJ2-2, with 11 bases fitting TRBD2. CDR3 size: 18 residues. Looked up from germline, CDR1 is SGHRS and CDR2 is YFSETQ. The trim removed 1 base at V and 0 bases at J, leaving 5 bases unmatched. The CDR3 protein is CASSLKDSGGANTGELFF. CDR3 DNA sequence: TGCGCCAGCAGCTTGAAGGATAGCGGGGGGGCGAACACCGGGGAGCTGTTTTTT.

The chain joins TRBV4-1 to TRBJ1-6; D not resolved. The V gene lost 4 bases and the J gene lost 6 bases, with 10 bases spanning the gap. Germline assignment: CDR1 MGHRA and CDR2 YSYEKL. The CDR3 runs 14 residues. The CDR3 region has the DNA TGCGCCAGCAGCCGGTCAGGAAGTAATTCACCCCTCCACTTT. Amino acids: CASSRSGSNSPLHF.

The J gene is TRBJ1-2, the V gene TRBV11-2; TRBD1 is a possible D gene (6 bases). The CDR3 loop spans 17 amino acids. V lost 5 bases and J 2 bases, leaving 21 bases between the germline ends. Looked up from germline, CDR1 is SGHAT and CDR2 is FQNNGV. For the CDR3, the DNA is TGTGCCAGCAGCCCAGGACGCGGGGGCAGGGTAAACTATGGCTACACCTTC. This encodes CASSPGRGGRVNYGYTF.

The rearrangement joins TRBV5-4 to TRBJ2-5; the D gene is possibly TRBD2 (5 bases). Matching the DNA end better, TRBJ2-7 makes the J call doubtful. In germline, CDR1 is SGHNT, CDR2 YYREEE (reference sequence). This CDR3 is built from 16 residues. CDR3 amino acids: CASSLPRLHGIYEQYF. In DNA, the CDR3 is TGTGCCAGCAGCTTACCCCGACTACACGGGATCTACGAGCAGTACTTC.

The chain is built from TRBV6-1 and TRBJ2-7; 9 positions match TRBD1. V shed 3 bases and J 3 bases; nucleotides not matched to a gene: 9. The germline V gene encodes CDR1 MNHNS and CDR2 SASEGT. The CDR3 spans 16 residues. The CDR3, as DNA: TGTGCCAGCAGTGACCCCGGGACAGGGTACGGCTACGAGCAGTACTTC. It specifies CASSDPGTGYGYEQYF.

This sequence joins TRBV7-2 and TRBJ1-2; 7 nucleotides align to TRBD1. CDR1 and CDR2 from the germline V gene are SGHTA and FQGNSA. The CDR3 sequence is 13 residues long. Unmatched junction bases numbered 6, after V lost 3 bases and J lost 8 bases. CDR3 DNA: TGTGCCAGCAGCTTGACAGGGCCTGGCGGCTACACCTTC. Translated: CASSLTGPGGYTF.

The chain recombines TRBV18 with TRBJ1-4; D is unclear. The CDR3 contains 13 residues. V was cut by 2 bases and J by 7 bases, with 8 bases left in between. Germline-derived CDR1 and CDR2 are KGHSH and LQKENI. The CDR3 region is CASSPGEGEKLFF. The CDR3 DNA is TGTGCCAGCTCACCAGGGGAGGGTGAAAAACTGTTTTTT.

The chain carries TRBV6-6 and TRBJ2-7; the D gene is possibly TRBD1 (5 bases). CDR1 is MNHNY, CDR2 SVGAGI, per germline (reference sequence). V lost 6 bases and J lost 1, with 13 bases in between. This CDR3 region has 14 residues. This CDR3 reads CASRSRESSYEQYF. The DNA for the CDR3 is TGTGCCAGCAGGTCCAGGGAAAGTTCCTACGAGCAGTACTTC.

This chain links TRBV5-6 with TRBJ2-5, with 13 bases identical to TRBD2. Trimming cost V 1 base and J 7 bases; bases outside gene matches: 4. The germline V gene has CDR1 SGHDT and CDR2 YYEEEE. This CDR3 contains 15 residues. CDR3 DNA: TGTGCCAGCAGCTTGACTAGCGGGGGGGCCGGGACCCAGTACTTC. It encodes CASSLTSGGAGTQYF.

The CDR3 DNA reads as TGTGCCAGCAGCCAGGGAACCAGGGGGTCTGGTGGCTACACCTTC. Protein: CASSQGTRGSGGYTF. V gene TRBV9 combines with J gene TRBJ1-2; 7 positions match TRBD1. Trimming at V came to 4 bases and at J to 7 bases, leaving 13 bases not matched to a gene. Germline V gene lookup returns CDR1 SGDLS and CDR2 YYNGEE. The CDR3 is made up of 15 amino acids.

The chain employs TRBV28 and TRBJ1-1; weak D call: TRBD1 (6 bases). The CDR3 extends over 16 amino acids. CDR1 is MDHEN and CDR2 is SYDVKM in the germline V gene. Trimming left V 7 bases short and J 1 base short, with 19 bases between. The CDR3 is CASIPMQGTGNTEAFF. CDR3 DNA sequence: TGTGCCAGCATCCCGATGCAGGGGACCGGGAACACTGAAGCTTTCTTT.

This clone was observed a few times. The chain employs TRBV6-5 and TRBJ1-4, with D possibly being TRBD1 (6 bases). The CDR3 sequence is 15 residues long. From germline, CDR1 is MNHEY and CDR2 SVGAGI. Deletions cut 6 bases from V and 4 bases from J, with 15 bases between. CDR3 protein: CASRPTGLSNEKLFF. The CDR3 DNA reads TGTGCCAGCAGGCCCACAGGGCTGAGTAATGAAAAACTGTTTTTT.